Shown below are 28 T cell receptor beta chains from a single sample sequenced in a study of blood T cell repertoires in COVID-19. Data came from immunoSEQ multiplex PCR; TCRdb stores just in-frame clones and leaves some out. The repertoire includes under 75,000 clones, 73% of them detected once, and less than 25% sits in the top ten. Sequences were obtained from peripheral blood. The receptor source for this set is a man between 60 and 75 years old with acute or convalescent COVID-19.

This chain connects TRBV5-4 to TRBJ2-5; possibly TRBD2 for D (5 bases). The CDR3 sequence is 13 residues long. The V end lost 3 bases, the J end lost 7 bases, and 13 bases lay between the germline ends. CDR1 is SGHNT, CDR2 YYREEE, per germline (reference sequence). CDR3 DNA sequence: TGTGCCAGCAGCTCTACGGGGTTGGGGACCCAGTACTTC. Translating it yields CASSSTGLGTQYF.

The gene calls are TRBV5-1 and TRBJ1-4; TRBD1 agrees at 7 bases. The length of the CDR3 is 15 residues. Germline V gene sequence: CDR1 SGHRS, CDR2 YFSETQ. V lost 0 bases, J lost 8 bases, and 7 bases stayed unmatched. This chain's CDR3 is CASSLGLDRAEKLFF. In DNA form, the CDR3 reads TGCGCCAGCAGCTTGGGATTAGACAGGGCCGAAAAACTGTTTTTT.

The chain carries TRBV6-5 and TRBJ2-4; TRBD2 might be the D (5 bases). This CDR3 comprises 14 residues. Trimming took 4 bases from V and 2 from J, leaving 9 bases between them. Germline-derived CDR1 and CDR2 are MNHEY and SVGAGI. The chain's CDR3 is CASSCKDSKNIQYF. In nucleotides, the CDR3 is TGTGCCAGCAGTTGTAAGGACTCCAAAAACATTCAGTACTTC.

V and J are TRBV14 and TRBJ2-1; D may be TRBD2 (7 bases). This CDR3 region has 15 residues. The germline V gene has CDR1 SGHDN and CDR2 FVKESK. V dropped 5 bases and J dropped 5 bases, with 16 bases sitting between them. This chain's CDR3 is CASSTLRGLNNEQFF. CDR3 DNA: TGTGCCAGCAGCACCCTGCGGGGGCTGAACAATGAGCAGTTCTTC.

This chain joins TRBV5-4 and TRBJ2-7; tentatively, D is TRBD1 (6 bases). Looked up from germline, CDR1 is SGHNT and CDR2 is YYREEE (reference sequence). This CDR3 has 13 residues. Trimming stripped 4 bases from V and 1 base from J, with 9 bases between. Here the CDR3 reads CASSHDRSYEQYV. CDR3 nucleotides: TGTGCCAGCAGCCATGACAGGTCCTACGAGCAGTACGTC.

V and J are TRBV6-5 and TRBJ2-1; D is ambiguous. CDR1 is MNHEY and CDR2 is SVGAGI in the germline V gene. The CDR3 totals 14 residues. V lost 0 bases and J lost 6, with 9 bases in between. This CDR3 is CASSYSLSRNEQFF. The CDR3 region has the DNA TGTGCCAGCAGTTACTCCTTATCCCGCAATGAGCAGTTCTTC.

The genes are TRBV30 and TRBJ1-1, with a possible D match to TRBD1 (5 bases). Germline lookup yields CDR1 GTSNPN and CDR2 SVGIG (reference sequence). V lost 0 bases and J 4 bases, leaving 12 bases between the germline ends. CDR3 length: 14 amino acids. CDR3: CAWSVGARPTEAFF. As DNA, the CDR3 is TGTGCCTGGAGTGTAGGGGCCAGGCCCACTGAAGCTTTCTTT.

The V and J genes are TRBV12-3 or TRBV12-4 and TRBJ1-1; maybe TRBD1 (5 bases). V gave up 7 bases and J gave up 8 bases, with 17 bases separating them. This CDR3 is built from 13 residues. The CDR3 here is CASIAWGGSEAFF. The CDR3 DNA follows: TGTGCCAGCATCGCCTGGGGGGGAAGCGAAGCTTTCTTT.

This clone was observed a few times. V usage is TRBV19 and J usage is TRBJ1-4, with D possibly being TRBD1 (6 bases). CDR1 is LNHDA, CDR2 SQIVND, per germline (reference sequence). Trimming removed 3 bases at V and 2 bases at J, with 13 bases between. CDR3 size: 16 residues. The CDR3 spells CASSIGEGVTNEKLFF. CDR3 coding DNA: TGTGCCAGTAGTATCGGAGAGGGGGTCACTAATGAAAAACTGTTTTTT.

The gene calls are TRBV6-5 and TRBJ2-7; TRBD2 agrees at 7 bases. CDR3 length equals 14 residues. Germline CDR1 is MNHEY and CDR2 is SVGAGI. J lost 0 bases, V lost 7 bases, and 6 bases had no gene match. CDR3 nucleotide sequence: TGTGCCAGCAAGCCTGCGGGAGACTCCTACGAGCAGTACTTC. Translating it yields CASKPAGDSYEQYF.

V gene TRBV6-6 combines with J gene TRBJ2-6; a weak D match, TRBD2 (6 bases). Germline V gene sequence: CDR1 MNHNY, CDR2 SVGAGI (reference sequence). This CDR3 is 16 amino acids long. V lost 5 bases and J lost 2, with 13 bases in between. The CDR3 DNA follows: TGTGCCAGCAGTCGAGGGAGGTTCCCTGGGGCCAACGTCCTGACTTTC. This translates into CASSRGRFPGANVLTF.

The chain employs TRBV7-8 and TRBJ2-3; D is unclear. The CDR3 extends over 15 amino acids. The ends were cut back, 4 bases at V and 1 base at J, with 12 bases in the middle. Germline loops: CDR1 SGHVS, CDR2 FQNEAQ. Here the CDR3 reads CASSSPWAGTDTQYF. DNA for the CDR3: TGTGCCAGCAGCTCTCCTTGGGCCGGCACAGATACGCAGTATTTT.

The chain joins TRBV5-8 to TRBJ1-6; 9 bases are shared with TRBD1. The V and J ends lost 4 bases and 9 bases, in that order; junction bases with no gene match: 5. The CDR3 loop spans 14 amino acids. CDR1 is SGHTS and CDR2 is YDEGEE in the germline V gene. In nucleotides, the CDR3 is TGTGCCAGCAGCCCGGGACAGGGCGCTTCACCCCTCCACTTT. It specifies CASSPGQGASPLHF.

V usage is TRBV5-1 and J usage is TRBJ2-2, with a possible D match to TRBD1 (6 bases). The CDR3 is made up of 12 amino acids. CDR1 is SGHRS, CDR2 YFSETQ, per germline. Trimming shortened V by 9 bases and J by 4 bases, and 10 bases separated the two germline ends. DNA for the CDR3: TGCGCCACCACAGGGTCCACCGGGGAGCTGTTTTTT. As protein: CATTGSTGELFF.

The rearrangement links TRBV28 to TRBJ2-7, with TRBD2 as a possible D gene (5 bases). Germline CDR1 and CDR2: MDHEN and SYDVKM. The CDR3 totals 12 residues. V was pared by 5 bases and J by 7 bases, with 12 bases between. Here the CDR3 DNA reads TGTGCCAGCAGTCCCAACACGGGGGAGCAGTACTTC. It translates to CASSPNTGEQYF.

The V and J genes are TRBV21-1 and TRBJ1-4. TRBV21-1 is marked as a pseudogene. This CDR3 has 15 amino acids. CDR3 region: CASSLKRPRGEKLFF. CDR3 nucleotides: TGTGCCAGCAGCTTGAAGAGGCCTCGAGGCGAAAAACTGTTTTTT.

The CDR3 protein is CASSEAALDGYTF. CDR3 nucleotide sequence: TGTGCCAGCAGTGAGGCGGCCTTAGATGGCTACACCTTC. The chain carries TRBV6-1 and TRBJ1-2; D unclear. Trimming stripped 3 bases from V and 6 bases from J, with 11 bases between. This CDR3 contains 13 residues. The germline CDR1 and CDR2 sequences are MNHNS and SASEGT.

This clone was picked up one time. The chain couples TRBV2 to TRBJ1-2; D is ambiguous. The CDR3 contains 14 residues. Germline-derived CDR1 and CDR2 are SNHLY and FYNNEI. Between the trimmed V and J ends, which lost 6 bases and 4 bases, there was a span of 15 bases. In nucleotides, the CDR3 is TGTGCCAGCAGGGGCTACTCTATCCTCTATGGCTACACCTTC. Residues: CASRGYSILYGYTF.

V usage is TRBV6-5 and J usage is TRBJ2-7; possible D gene TRBD2, 5 bases. V gave up 6 bases and J gave up 3 bases, with 6 bases separating them. This CDR3 is 11 amino acids long. The germline V gene encodes CDR1 MNHEY and CDR2 SVGAGI. The CDR3 here is CASSRDYEQYF. Here the CDR3 DNA reads TGTGCCAGCAGCCGGGACTACGAGCAGTACTTC.

V and J are TRBV12-5 and TRBJ2-1; TRBD2 matches at 13 bases. V dropped 6 bases and J dropped 4; count of bases not matched to a gene: 6. The CDR3 has 16 residues. The germline V gene has CDR1 LGHNT and CDR2 FRNRAP. For the CDR3, the DNA is TGTGCTAGTGGCTATGGACTAGCGGGAGTGTACAATGAGCAGTTCTTC. This gives the protein CASGYGLAGVYNEQFF.

J is TRBJ2-7 and V is TRBV7-3; D is perhaps TRBD2 (6 bases). Trimming removed 2 bases from V and 2 bases from J, with 16 bases in between. This CDR3 has 16 residues. Germline assignment: CDR1 SGHTA and CDR2 FQGTGA. This chain's CDR3 is CASSLEAGPAPYEQYF. CDR3 nucleotide sequence: TGTGCCAGCAGCTTAGAGGCGGGGCCAGCCCCCTACGAGCAGTACTTC. Using reference TRBV7-3 and TRBJ2-7 for the parts outside the CDR3, the full variable domain is GAGVSQTPSNKVTEKGKYVELRCDPISGHTALYWYRQSLGQGPEFLIYFQGTGAADDSGLPNDRFFAVRPEGSVSTLKIQRTERGDSAVYLCASSLEAGPAPYEQYFGPGTRLTVT.

With regard to this clone: Other DNA sequences in the sample encode the same CDR3. V and J are TRBV11-3 and TRBJ2-2, with TRBD2 matching over 7 bases. This CDR3 is 16 amino acids long. Trimming removed 1 base from V and 1 base from J; junction bases left unmatched: 3. CDR1 is SGHNT and CDR2 is YENEEA in the germline V gene. The CDR3 spells CASSLGGGGNTGELFF. CDR3 DNA sequence: TGTGCCAGCAGCTTAGGAGGCGGGGGGAACACCGGGGAGCTGTTTTTT.

This sequence joins TRBV24-1 and TRBJ2-3; D ambiguous. Trimming shortened V by 0 bases and J by 4 bases, and 19 bases separated the two germline ends. CDR1 is KGHDR and CDR2 is SFDVKD in the germline V gene. The CDR3 is 18 residues long. CDR3 sequence reads: CATSDLAGRSFDADTQYF. The CDR3 bases are TGTGCCACCAGTGATTTGGCCGGTAGAAGTTTTGATGCAGATACGCAGTATTTT.

The V call is TRBV7-3, the J call TRBJ2-2; possible D gene TRBD1, 6 bases. Deletions cut 5 bases from V and 6 bases from J, with 13 bases between. Germline loops: CDR1 SGHTA, CDR2 FQGTGA. The CDR3 spans 14 residues. For the CDR3, the DNA is TGTGCCAGCAGCCCCCGGACAGTATCCGGGGAGCTGTTTTTT. Amino acid sequence: CASSPRTVSGELFF.

This clone has only a few counts. This chain connects TRBV11-2 to TRBJ2-5; D might be TRBD2 (5 bases). The germline gives CDR1 SGHAT, CDR2 FQNNGV. Trimming took 0 bases from V and 2 from J, leaving 16 bases between them. This CDR3 spans 17 amino acids. The CDR3 reads CASSLDGLGLEQETQYF. CDR3 DNA sequence: TGTGCCAGCAGCTTAGACGGACTTGGGCTGGAACAAGAGACCCAGTACTTC.

This chain joins TRBV19 and TRBJ2-2, with 7 bases identical to TRBD1. The ends lost 5 bases at V and 3 bases at J; junction bases unmatched: 6. From germline, CDR1 is LNHDA and CDR2 SQIVND (reference sequence). The CDR3 runs to 15 residues. The CDR3 nucleotides read TGTGCCAGTAGTGACAGGGAAGCGGACACCGGGGAGCTGTTTTTT. This sequence encodes CASSDREADTGELFF.

In this sample, this clone turned up a few times. The rearrangement links TRBV27 to TRBJ1-6, with TRBD1 matching 8 bases. Germline V CDR1 and CDR2: MNHEY, SMNVEV (reference sequence). Losses at the gene ends were 6 bases for V and 9 bases for J; bases not matched to a gene: 7. This CDR3 is built from 14 residues. This CDR3 reads CASSYTGGGSPLHF. The CDR3 nucleotides read TGTGCCAGCAGCTATACAGGGGGAGGTTCACCCCTCCACTTT.

The chain combines TRBV10-3 with TRBJ1-6, with a possible D match to TRBD1 (5 bases). CDR1 is ENHRY, CDR2 SYGVKD, per germline. The V end was cut by 2 bases, the J end by 6 bases, with 17 bases between. CDR3 length: 17 amino acids. In nucleotides, the CDR3 is TGTGCCATCAGTGAGATCTTGACAGAGAGGTCTAATTCACCCCTCCACTTT. It codes for CAISEILTERSNSPLHF.